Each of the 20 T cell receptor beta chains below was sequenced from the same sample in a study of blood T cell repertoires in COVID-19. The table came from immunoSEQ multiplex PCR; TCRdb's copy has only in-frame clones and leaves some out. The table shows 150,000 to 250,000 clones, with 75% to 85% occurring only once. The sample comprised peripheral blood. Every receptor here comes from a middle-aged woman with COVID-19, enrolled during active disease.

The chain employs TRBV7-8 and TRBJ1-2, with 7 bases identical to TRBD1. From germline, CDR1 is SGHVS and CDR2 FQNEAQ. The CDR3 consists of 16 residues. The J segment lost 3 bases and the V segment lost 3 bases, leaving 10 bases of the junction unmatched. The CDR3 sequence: CASSLRDRVMHYGYTF. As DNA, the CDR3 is TGTGCCAGCAGCTTGCGAGACAGGGTAATGCACTATGGCTACACCTTC.

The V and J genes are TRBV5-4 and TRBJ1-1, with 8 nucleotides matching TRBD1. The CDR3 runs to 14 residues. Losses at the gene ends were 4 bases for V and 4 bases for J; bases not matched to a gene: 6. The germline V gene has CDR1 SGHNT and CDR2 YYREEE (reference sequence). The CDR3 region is CASSATGGVTEAFF. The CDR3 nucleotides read TGTGCCAGCAGCGCCACAGGGGGGGTCACTGAAGCTTTCTTT.

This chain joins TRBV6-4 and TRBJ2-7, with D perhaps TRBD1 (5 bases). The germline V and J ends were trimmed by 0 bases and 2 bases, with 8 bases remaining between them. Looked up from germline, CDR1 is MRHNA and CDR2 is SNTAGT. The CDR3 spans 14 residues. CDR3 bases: TGTGCCAGCAGTGACTCGGCAGGGACCTACGAGCAGTACTTC. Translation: CASSDSAGTYEQYF.

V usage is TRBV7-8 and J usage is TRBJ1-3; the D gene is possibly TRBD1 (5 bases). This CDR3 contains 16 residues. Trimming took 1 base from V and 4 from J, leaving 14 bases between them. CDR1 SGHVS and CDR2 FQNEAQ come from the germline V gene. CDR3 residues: CASSLDRGDGGNTIYF. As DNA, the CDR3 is TGTGCCAGCAGCTTAGATCGGGGGGACGGCGGAAACACCATATATTTT.

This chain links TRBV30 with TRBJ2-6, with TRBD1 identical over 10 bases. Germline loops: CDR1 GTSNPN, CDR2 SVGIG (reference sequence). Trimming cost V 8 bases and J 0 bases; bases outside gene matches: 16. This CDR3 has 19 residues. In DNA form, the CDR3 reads TGTGCCACACCCCCGGGGACAGGGGTCTCCAACTCTGGGGCCAACGTCCTGACTTTC. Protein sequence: CATPPGTGVSNSGANVLTF.

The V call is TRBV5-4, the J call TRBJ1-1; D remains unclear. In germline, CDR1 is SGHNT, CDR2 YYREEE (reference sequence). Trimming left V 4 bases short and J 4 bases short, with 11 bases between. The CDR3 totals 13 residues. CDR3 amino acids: CASSPKLGTEAFF. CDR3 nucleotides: TGTGCCAGCAGCCCTAAGCTCGGCACTGAAGCTTTCTTT.

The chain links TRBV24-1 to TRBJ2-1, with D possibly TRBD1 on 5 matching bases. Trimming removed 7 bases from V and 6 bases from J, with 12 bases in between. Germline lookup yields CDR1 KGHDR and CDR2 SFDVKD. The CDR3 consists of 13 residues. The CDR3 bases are TGTGCCACCAGCGACAGCGACCGCAATGAGCAGTTCTTC. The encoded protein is CATSDSDRNEQFF.

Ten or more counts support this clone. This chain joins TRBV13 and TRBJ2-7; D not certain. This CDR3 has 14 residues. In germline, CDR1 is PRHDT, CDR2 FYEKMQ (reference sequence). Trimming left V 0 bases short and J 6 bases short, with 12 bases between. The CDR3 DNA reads TGTGCCAGCAGCTTAGGGCAGACTGCGCGCGAGCAGTACTTC. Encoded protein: CASSLGQTAREQYF.

This CDR3 reads CASSLERAGGEDTQYF. The CDR3 DNA reads as TGTGCCAGCAGCTTAGAACGGGCGGGAGGGGAAGATACGCAGTATTTT. The chain combines TRBV7-2 with TRBJ2-3, with 9 bases aligning to TRBD2. This CDR3 spans 16 amino acids. Germline values: CDR1 SGHTA, CDR2 FQGNSA. V lost 1 base and J lost 5; bases outside the gene matches: 7.

As DNA, the CDR3 is TGTGCCAGCAGTGCCTGGACAGGGACCTCTGGAAACACCATATATTTT. It encodes CASSAWTGTSGNTIYF. This chain uses TRBV6-1 with TRBJ1-3; 8 bases map to TRBD1. Germline loops: CDR1 MNHNS, CDR2 SASEGT. The CDR3 loop spans 16 amino acids. Germline trimming cut 4 bases from V and 0 bases from J; bases unmatched to any gene: 5.

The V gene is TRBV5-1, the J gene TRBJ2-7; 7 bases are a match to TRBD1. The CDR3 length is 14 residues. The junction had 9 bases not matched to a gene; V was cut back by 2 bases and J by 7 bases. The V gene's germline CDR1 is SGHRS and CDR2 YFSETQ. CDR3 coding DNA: TGCGCCAGCAGCTTAGGGACAGCCAACCGGGAGCAGTACTTC. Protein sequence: CASSLGTANREQYF.

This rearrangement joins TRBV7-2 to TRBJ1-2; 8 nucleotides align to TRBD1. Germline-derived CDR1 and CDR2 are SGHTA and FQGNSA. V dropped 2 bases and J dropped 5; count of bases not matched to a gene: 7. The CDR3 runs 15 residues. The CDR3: CASSLSTGTGYGYTF. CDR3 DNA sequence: TGTGCCAGCAGCTTATCAACCGGGACAGGATATGGCTACACCTTC.

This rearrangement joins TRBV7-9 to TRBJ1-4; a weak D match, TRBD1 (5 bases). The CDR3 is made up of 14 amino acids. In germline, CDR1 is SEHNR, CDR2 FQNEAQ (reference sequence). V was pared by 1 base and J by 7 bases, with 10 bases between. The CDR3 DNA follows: TGTGCCAGCAGCTTAGGGACACCCATTGAAAAACTGTTTTTT. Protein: CASSLGTPIEKLFF.

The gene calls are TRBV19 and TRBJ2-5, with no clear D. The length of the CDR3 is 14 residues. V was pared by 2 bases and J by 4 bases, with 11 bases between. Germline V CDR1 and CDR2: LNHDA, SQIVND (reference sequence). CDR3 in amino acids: CASSIRHGVETQYF. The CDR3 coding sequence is TGTGCCAGTAGTATACGACATGGCGTAGAGACCCAGTACTTC.

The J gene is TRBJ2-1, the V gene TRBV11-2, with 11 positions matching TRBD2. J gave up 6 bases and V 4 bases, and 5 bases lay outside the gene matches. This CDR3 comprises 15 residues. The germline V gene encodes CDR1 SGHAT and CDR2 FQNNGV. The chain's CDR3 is CASSSLAGGSNEQFF. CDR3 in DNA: TGTGCCAGCAGCTCCTTAGCGGGAGGGTCCAATGAGCAGTTCTTC.

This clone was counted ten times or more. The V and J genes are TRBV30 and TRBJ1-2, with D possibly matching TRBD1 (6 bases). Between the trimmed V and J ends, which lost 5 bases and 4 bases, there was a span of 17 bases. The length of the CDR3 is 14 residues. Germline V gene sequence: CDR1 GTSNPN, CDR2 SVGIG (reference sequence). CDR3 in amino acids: CAWSSAGGAYGYTF. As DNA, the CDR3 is TGTGCCTGGTCCTCCGCGGGGGGGGCCTATGGCTACACCTTC.

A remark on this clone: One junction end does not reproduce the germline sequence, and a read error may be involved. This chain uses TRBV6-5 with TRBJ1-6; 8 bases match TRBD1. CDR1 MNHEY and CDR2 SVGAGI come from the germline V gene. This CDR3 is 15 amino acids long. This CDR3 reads CAIPDRGFDKSPLHF. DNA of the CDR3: TGTGCCATTCCAGACAGGGGTTTCGATAAGTCACCCCTCCACTTT.

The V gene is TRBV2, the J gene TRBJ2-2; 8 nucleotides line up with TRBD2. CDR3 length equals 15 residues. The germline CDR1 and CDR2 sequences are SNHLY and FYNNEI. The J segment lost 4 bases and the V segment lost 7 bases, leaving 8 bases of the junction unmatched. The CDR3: CASTVGGAGTGELFF. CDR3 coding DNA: TGTGCCAGCACTGTCGGGGGGGCGGGCACCGGGGAGCTGTTTTTT.

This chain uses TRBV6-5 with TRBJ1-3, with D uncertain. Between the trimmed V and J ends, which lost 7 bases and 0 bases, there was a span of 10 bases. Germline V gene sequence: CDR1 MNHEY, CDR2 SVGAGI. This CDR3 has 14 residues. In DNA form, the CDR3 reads TGTGCCAGCAAAGAACAGCACTCTGGAAACACCATATATTTT. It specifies CASKEQHSGNTIYF.

This CDR3 is CASSLAQGGGEKLFF. Here the CDR3 DNA reads TGCGCCAGCAGCTTGGCACAGGGTGGTGGTGAAAAACTGTTTTTT. The chain recombines TRBV5-1 with TRBJ1-4; weak D call: TRBD1 (6 bases). Germline CDR1 is SGHRS and CDR2 is YFSETQ. Trimming left V 0 bases short and J 7 bases short, with 13 bases between. CDR3 length: 15 amino acids. Combining the CDR3 with reference TRBV5-1 and TRBJ1-4 gives the whole variable domain KAGVTQTPRYLIKTRGQQVTLSCSPISGHRSVSWYQQTPGQGLQFLFEYFSETQRNKGNFPGRFSGRQFSNSRSEMNVSTLELGDSALYLCASSLAQGGGEKLFFGSGTQLSVL.